This T cell receptor beta chain was found in a study of cytomegalovirus exposure and HLA in healthy donors. Study-wide results and caveats: Several top significant clusters appeared, in a later analysis, to be linked to common viral pathogens.

Details on this clone: Its matching antigen is unknown.

A multiplex PCR was run with 60 Vbeta primers and 13 Jbeta primers. Some clones are missing from TCRdb's copy, which holds only in-frame ones; the method was immunoSEQ multiplex PCR. Seen here are approximately 93,000 clones, roughly 79% observed once, and the top ten hold approximately 3.9%. Germline V gene sequence: CDR1 MNHEY, CDR2 SMNVEV (reference sequence). This CDR3 contains 15 residues. V lost 6 bases and J lost 6, with 18 bases in between. Sequencing used PBMCs. The receptor's source is a woman in her thirties or forties in good health and CMV-seronegative. The chain uses TRBV27 and TRBJ2-1, with D perhaps TRBD2 (6 bases). The CDR3 coding sequence is TGTGCCAGCAGCCACACTTCAGGGAGGAGCAATGAGCAGTTCTTC. This sequence encodes CASSHTSGRSNEQFF.